The T cell receptor (beta chain) described here comes from a study of early T cells in non-severe SARS-CoV-2 infection (TCRdb year 2021). Turning to the overall study: Bulk RNA from unsorted whole blood was used for TCR sequencing, so alpha and beta chains could not be paired.

This clonotype is categorized as medium-sized (0.01 to 0.1%). This clone's antigen is unknown. Base qualities are not at hand, and no much larger clone is one base apart. A case-control design nested within a healthcare worker cohort in London, UK, was used, with weekly nasopharyngeal swab PCR tests and blood sampling performed. Between 23 and 31 March 2020, the week of the UK lockdown, healthcare workers were enrolled and then followed up weekly for as long as 16 weeks. The protocol used for the library was 5' RACE. For sequencing, a NextSeq 500 was employed. The TCR library protocol attached unique molecular identifiers to individual cDNA molecules to correct for sequencing error and PCR bias. Both TCR alpha and beta chains were sequenced, and tight co-correlation was observed between alpha and beta sequence abundances in each sample. As for the authors' bioinformatics: V gene, J gene and CDR3 annotation of TCR sequences was performed with Decombinator V4. Expanded TCRs were defined as changing significantly between any two time points under a Poisson model with p below 0.0001. TCR abundances were normalised to the total number of TCRs sequenced per sample and were expressed as counts per million. TRAV1-2 paired with TRAJ12, TRAJ20 or TRAJ33 defined MAIT TCRs, while TRAV10 paired with TRAJ18 defined iNKT TCRs. VDJdb, accessed 1 November 2021, was searched for CMV, EBV and SARS-CoV-2 annotated TCRs, with TCRs annotated for multiple antigens excluded. TCRdb redid the processing of the public reads, applying fastp at Q25 and MiXCR, and retained in-frame beta chains. Rows merge per CDR3 protein into single entries with the most common DNA and genes. The V and J calls were not made by the authors but by TCRdb's processing. For this sample the table gives some 50,000 distinct CDR3 sequences, of which about 4.1% were detected only once. The top ten clones comprise 5% to 7.5% of the sample.

Overall study results and their limits: Matching against VDJdb was skewed toward anti-spike CD8 responses, likely underestimated virus-specific expansions, and missed private and CD4 specificities.

The CDR3 runs 14 residues from the cysteine to the phenylalanine. Just CDR3 DNA is preserved here, 42 bases in frame from base 1. The trim is 4 bases for V and 0 bases for J, with a gap of 10 bases between the germline ends. Per the germline V gene, MNHEY is the CDR1 and SVGAGI is the CDR2. Input material: whole blood. The V and J genes are TRBV6-5 and TRBJ2-7; TRBD2 is a weak D gene call, 6 bases matching. The origin of this receptor is an adult who was a healthcare worker with PCR-confirmed SARS-CoV-2 infection or an uninfected control (not recorded which). The DNA sequence is as follows: TGTGCCAGCAGTTTGGGGACTTACTCCTACGAGCAGTACTTC. It specifies CASSLGTYSYEQYF.